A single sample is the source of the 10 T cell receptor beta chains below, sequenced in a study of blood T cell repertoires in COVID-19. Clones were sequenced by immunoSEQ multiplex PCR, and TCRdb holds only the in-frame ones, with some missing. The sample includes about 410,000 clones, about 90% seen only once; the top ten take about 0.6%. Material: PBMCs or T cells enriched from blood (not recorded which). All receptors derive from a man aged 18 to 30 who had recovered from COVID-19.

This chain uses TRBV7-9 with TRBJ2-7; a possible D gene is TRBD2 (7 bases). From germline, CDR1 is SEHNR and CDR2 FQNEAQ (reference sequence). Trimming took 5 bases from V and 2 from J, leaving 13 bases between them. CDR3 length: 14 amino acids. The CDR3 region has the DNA TGTGCCAGCAGCCCCCCCGGGGGGCCCTACGAGCAGTACTTC. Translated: CASSPPGGPYEQYF.

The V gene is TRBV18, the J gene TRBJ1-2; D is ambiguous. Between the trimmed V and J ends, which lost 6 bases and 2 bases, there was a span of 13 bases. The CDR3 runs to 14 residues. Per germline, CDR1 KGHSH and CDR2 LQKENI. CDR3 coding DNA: TGTGCCAGCTCCCCCGGGAGGCAAAACTATGGCTACACCTTC. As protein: CASSPGRQNYGYTF.

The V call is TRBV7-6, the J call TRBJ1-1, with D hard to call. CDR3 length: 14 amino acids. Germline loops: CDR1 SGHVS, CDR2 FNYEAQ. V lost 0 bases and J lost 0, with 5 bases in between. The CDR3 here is CASSLAQLNTEAFF. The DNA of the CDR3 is TGTGCCAGCAGCTTAGCTCAGTTGAACACTGAAGCTTTCTTT.

The CDR3 nucleotides read TGTGCCAGCAGTACCGGGACTAGCACAGATACGCAGTATTTT. This gives the protein CASSTGTSTDTQYF. The chain recombines TRBV3-1 (or the pseudogene TRBV3-2) with TRBJ2-3, with D possibly being TRBD2 (6 bases). CDR1 LGHDT and CDR2 YNNKEL come from the germline V gene (reference sequence). Trimming cost V 6 bases and J 0 bases, with 10 bases left between them. This CDR3 region has 14 residues.

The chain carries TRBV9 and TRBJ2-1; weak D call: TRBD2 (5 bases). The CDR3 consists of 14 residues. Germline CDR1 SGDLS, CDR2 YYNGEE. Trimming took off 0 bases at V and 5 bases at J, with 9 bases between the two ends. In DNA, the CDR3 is TGTGCCAGCAGCGTAGGATCGGGGAACAATGAGCAGTTCTTC. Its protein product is CASSVGSGNNEQFF.

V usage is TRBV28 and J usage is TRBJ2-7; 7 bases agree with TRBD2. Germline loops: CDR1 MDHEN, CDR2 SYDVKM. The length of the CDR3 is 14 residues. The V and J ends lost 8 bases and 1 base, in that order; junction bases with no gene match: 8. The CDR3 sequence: CASLGGGRSYEQYF. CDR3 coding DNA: TGTGCCAGCTTGGGGGGGGGAAGGTCCTACGAGCAGTACTTC.

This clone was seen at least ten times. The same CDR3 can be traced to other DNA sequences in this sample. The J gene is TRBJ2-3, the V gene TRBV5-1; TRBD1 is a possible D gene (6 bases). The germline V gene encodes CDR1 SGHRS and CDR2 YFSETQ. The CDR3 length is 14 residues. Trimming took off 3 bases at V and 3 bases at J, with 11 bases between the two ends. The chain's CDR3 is CASSSYRETDTQYF. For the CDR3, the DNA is TGCGCCAGCAGCTCCTACAGGGAAACAGATACGCAGTATTTT.

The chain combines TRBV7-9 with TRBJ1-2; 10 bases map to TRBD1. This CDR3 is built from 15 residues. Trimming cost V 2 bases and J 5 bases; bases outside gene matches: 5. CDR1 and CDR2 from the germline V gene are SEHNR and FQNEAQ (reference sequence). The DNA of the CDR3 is TGTGCCAGCAGCTTATCACGGGACAGGGGTTATGGCTACACCTTC. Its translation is CASSLSRDRGYGYTF.

The DNA for the CDR3 is TGTGCCAGCAGCTTTGGTGGGACAGGGAACACTGAAGCTTTCTTT. Translated, it gives CASSFGGTGNTEAFF. This rearrangement joins TRBV7-9 to TRBJ1-1, with 8 bases identical to TRBD1. J gave up 1 base and V 3 bases, and 4 bases lay outside the gene matches. CDR3 size: 15 residues. CDR1 is SEHNR, CDR2 FQNEAQ, per germline (reference sequence).

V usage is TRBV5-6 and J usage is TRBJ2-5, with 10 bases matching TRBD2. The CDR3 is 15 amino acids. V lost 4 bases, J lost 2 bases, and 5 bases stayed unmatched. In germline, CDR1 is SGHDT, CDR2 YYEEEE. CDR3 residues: CASSPGTSVQETQYF. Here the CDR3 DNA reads TGTGCCAGCAGCCCGGGGACTAGCGTACAAGAGACCCAGTACTTC.